This T cell receptor beta chain appears in the sequencing data of a study of Tregs in tolerant kidney transplant recipients. Measured with immunoSEQ multiplex PCR; TCRdb has only the in-frame clones, and not every one. The data show tens of thousands of clones, around nine tenths seen once. Looked up from germline, CDR1 is MNHNY and CDR2 is SVGAGI (reference sequence). V shed 7 bases, J shed 4 bases, and the junction held 7 bases outside the gene matches. The CDR3 is 14 amino acids. Thawed PBMCs were FACS-sorted into unstimulated CD4+CD25+CD127- regulatory T cells, CD4+CD25- non-regulatory cells, CD4 and CD8 cells.

The sequences come from CD4+ T cells from blood, collected before the transplant. The TCR was taken from a human donor who received a combined kidney and bone marrow transplant. This chain links TRBV6-6 with TRBJ2-3; 8 positions agree with TRBD2. The DNA of the CDR3 is TGTGCCAGCAAATTAGGCGGGAGGTCAGATACGCAGTATTTT. Its protein product is CASKLGGRSDTQYF.